The next 11 T cell receptor beta chains were all read from a single sample in a study of T-cell memory formation after mild COVID-19 (dated by TCRdb to 2020 to 2022). The receptor library was made with 5' RACE. Sequencing was performed on an Illumina NovaSeq 6000. Through fastp at Q25 and MiXCR, TCRdb rebuilt clones from the public reads, retaining in-frame beta chains. Rows matching on CDR3 protein sequence are summarized as one entry with the most common DNA and genes. The sample table contains about 540,000 distinct CDR3 sequences; only one count was recorded for roughly 22% of them. The ten largest clones represent around an eighth of the sample. Sequencing was performed on PBMCs or a T cell subset sorted from them (not recorded which). The receptor source for this set is an adult woman who had mild COVID-19 (a few samples of this study predate the infection). The sample titles of this study are shuffled in the database, so cell type and time point are left out; the donor was told from shared clones.

The chain uses TRBV15 and TRBJ2-5; 7 bases are shared with TRBD1. Germline V lookup: CDR1 LNHNV, CDR2 YYDKDF (reference sequence). The CDR3 totals 17 residues. Trimming cost V 0 bases and J 5 bases; bases outside gene matches: 12. The CDR3 protein is CATSRDPFTGVGETQYF. CDR3 sequence (DNA): TGTGCCACCAGCAGAGATCCCTTTACAGGGGTCGGGGAGACCCAGTACTTC.

The chain uses TRBV9 and TRBJ1-1; tentatively, D is TRBD1 (6 bases). Germline V gene data show CDR1 as SGDLS and CDR2 as YYNGEE. Trimming removed 0 bases from V and 0 bases from J, with 9 bases in between. The CDR3 totals 15 residues. CDR3 loop: CASSVGGQVNTEAFF. CDR3 in DNA: TGTGCCAGCAGCGTAGGGGGGCAAGTGAACACTGAAGCTTTCTTT. Together with reference TRBV9 and TRBJ1-1, the CDR3 gives the full variable domain: DSGVTQTPKHLITATGQRVTLRCSPRSGDLSVYWYQQSLDQGLQFLIQYYNGEERAKGNILERFSAQQFPDLHSELNLSSLELGDSALYFCASSVGGQVNTEAFFGQGTRLTVV.

The genes are TRBV23-1 and TRBJ1-5; 10 nucleotides line up with TRBD1. TRBV23-1 is placed among ORFs of uncertain function. CDR3 length equals 16 residues. Trimming took 9 bases from V and 0 from J; bases not matched to a gene: 8. CDR3 amino acids: CAREGQGTYSNQPQHF. The CDR3 nucleotides are TGCGCCAGAGAGGGACAGGGGACTTATAGCAATCAGCCCCAGCATTTT.

The genes are TRBV12-3 or TRBV12-4 and TRBJ1-2, with D unresolved. This CDR3 contains 15 residues. The V end was cut by 1 base, the J end by 6 bases, with 15 bases between. CDR3 region: CASSLVHEGMDGYTF. CDR3 DNA sequence: TGTGCCAGCAGTTTAGTCCACGAGGGAATGGATGGCTACACCTTC.

This clonotype was observed at least ten times. The V gene is TRBV29-1, the J gene TRBJ1-2, with D unclear. Germline V CDR1 and CDR2: SQVTM, ANQGSEA. Trimming stripped 3 bases from V and 4 bases from J, with 12 bases between. This CDR3 contains 13 residues. CDR3 bases: TGCAGCGTTGAGCAACAGCGGAGCTATGGCTACACCTTC. Its protein is CSVEQQRSYGYTF.

This clonotype was counted a few times. The chain links TRBV6-1 to TRBJ1-1, with 7 nucleotides matching TRBD1. Looked up from germline, CDR1 is MNHNS and CDR2 is SASEGT. The CDR3 is made up of 15 amino acids. With V trimmed by 5 bases and J by 2 bases, 8 bases remained unmatched. The CDR3 loop reads CASSYTTGTNTEAFF. CDR3 sequence (DNA): TGTGCCAGCAGTTATACGACAGGGACTAACACTGAAGCTTTCTTT.

This clonotype occurred a few times. This chain connects TRBV12-3 or TRBV12-4 to TRBJ2-2; 8 bases line up with TRBD1. V lost 6 bases and J lost 1; bases outside the gene matches: 7. The CDR3 covers 16 residues. CDR3 in amino acids: CASRESGTGNTGELFF. In DNA form, the CDR3 reads TGTGCCAGCAGAGAGTCCGGGACAGGGAACACCGGGGAGCTGTTTTTT.

The CDR3 sequence is CSVEWENADTQYF. The CDR3 DNA is TGCAGCGTTGAATGGGAGAACGCAGATACGCAGTATTTT. The chain joins TRBV29-1 to TRBJ2-3; D is perhaps TRBD2 (5 bases). Germline CDR1 is SQVTM and CDR2 is ANQGSEA. The V and J ends lost 2 bases and 4 bases respectively, with 10 bases between them. The CDR3 length is 13 residues.

This clonotype was detected only a few times. The chain joins TRBV7-2 to TRBJ2-5; possible D gene TRBD2, 6 bases. Trimming removed 8 bases at V and 5 bases at J, with 18 bases between. The CDR3 is 14 residues long. CDR1 is SGHTA and CDR2 is FQGNSA in the germline V gene. The CDR3 reads CASEVGREWETQYF. For the CDR3, the DNA is TGTGCCAGCGAGGTTGGGCGGGAATGGGAGACCCAGTACTTC.

J is TRBJ2-7 and V is TRBV3-1, with D perhaps TRBD2 (6 bases). V was pared by 4 bases and J by 3 bases, with 22 bases between. CDR1 is LGHDT and CDR2 is YNNKEL in the germline V gene (reference sequence). The CDR3 loop spans 17 amino acids. Here the CDR3 DNA reads TGTGCCAGCAGCCCGTTTGACCGGGGCGCGGGGTTCTACGAGCAGTACTTC. It codes for CASSPFDRGAGFYEQYF.

Only a few counts were recorded for this clonotype. The V call is TRBV15, the J call TRBJ2-6; D tentatively fits TRBD1 or TRBD2 (5 bases each). Trimming left V 1 base short and J 4 bases short, with 11 bases between. The CDR3 is 16 residues long. Germline V gene sequence: CDR1 LNHNV, CDR2 YYDKDF (reference sequence). The CDR3 DNA follows: TGTGCCACCAGCAGAGGGGGGTCTTCAGGGGCCAACGTCCTGACTTTC. It yields the protein CATSRGGSSGANVLTF.